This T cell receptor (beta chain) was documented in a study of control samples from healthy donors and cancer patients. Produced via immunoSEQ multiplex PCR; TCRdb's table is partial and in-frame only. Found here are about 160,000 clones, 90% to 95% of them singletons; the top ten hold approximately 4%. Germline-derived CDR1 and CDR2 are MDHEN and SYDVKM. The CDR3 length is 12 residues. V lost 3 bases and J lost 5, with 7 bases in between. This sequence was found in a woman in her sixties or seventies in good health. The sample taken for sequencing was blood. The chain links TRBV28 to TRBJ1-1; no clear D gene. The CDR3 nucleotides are TGTGCCAGCAGTTTGCGACAAACTGAAGCTTTCTTT. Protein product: CASSLRQTEAFF.